This note documents a single T cell receptor (beta chain) sequence. The antigen is not known. The germline gives CDR1 SGHRS, CDR2 YFSETQ. The CDR3 contains 17 residues. J gave up 7 bases and V 1 base, and 13 bases lay outside the gene matches. The record originates from a study of cytomegalovirus exposure and HLA in healthy donors. 13 Jbeta primers and 60 Vbeta primers were used for the PCR. Profiled with immunoSEQ multiplex PCR; TCRdb holds only in-frame clones, not every one. The sample yields about 96,000 clones, about 70% seen once. Broader study findings: Per a prior analysis, the majority of TCR beta V segments were productive roughly 87% or roughly 30% of the time. Relative to equally common others, HLA-associated TCR beta chains showed greater clonal expansion in a later analysis. Presence/absence results assume similar sequencing depth per donor, which may not hold.

V usage is TRBV5-1 and J usage is TRBJ2-1, with TRBD2 identical over 8 bases. The source is a female donor in good health and CMV-seropositive. Input material: PBMCs. The CDR3 spells CASSLRIAGSMGNEQFF. The CDR3 nucleotides are TGCGCCAGCAGCTTGCGAATAGCGGGGTCTATGGGGAATGAGCAGTTCTTC.